What follows describes a single TCR beta chain. As yet, its antigen is unknown. Germline V CDR1 and CDR2: SEHNR, FQNEAQ (reference sequence). V lost 8 bases to trimming and J lost 4 bases, with 11 bases between them. The CDR3 is made up of 12 amino acids. The repertoire was sequenced with immunoSEQ multiplex PCR; TCRdb's copy has only in-frame clones and lacks some. The sample has some 74,000 clones, over 75% seen once; the top ten hold 0.5% to 0.6%. This entry comes from a study of OX40 agonist ivuxolimab in advanced cancers. Study-level background: At roughly 80% male, the cohort had a mean age of about 60 years, ranging from roughly 23 to 80.

General study results and limits: There were also nonresponders showing low normalized T-cell clonal expansion.

The sequence was collected from an adult with an advanced solid tumor such as melanoma, head and neck, liver or kidney cancer. This specimen consisted of CD4+ or CD8+ T cells sorted from blood, obtained in a trial of the OX40 agonist ivuxolimab. The chain has TRBV7-9 and TRBJ2-5; D not certain. The CDR3 bases are TGTGCCAGCGCTTCCGAATTAGAGACCCAGTACTTC. It yields the protein CASASELETQYF. The entire variable domain, with the rest obtained from reference TRBV7-9 and TRBJ2-5, is as follows: DTGVSQNPRHKITKRGQNVTFRCDPISEHNRLYWYRQTLGQGPEFLTYFQNEAQLEKSRLLSDRFSAERPKGSFSTLEIQRTEQGDSAMYLCASASELETQYFGPGTRLLVL.